The clone carrying this TCR beta chain was found a few times. What it recognizes is unknown. The sample originates from a study of T-cell reconstitution after alpha-beta-depleted transplantation in children. Study conclusions and caveats: Counts and diversity of T cells one year after transplant came mostly from newly produced T cells.

This sample's TCRbeta library carried unique molecular identifier barcodes. Using its own MiXCR run on the PCR reads, TCRdb lists one record per CDR3 protein. The table records about 310,000 distinct CDR3 sequences, approximately 20% of them present only once. The CDR3 spans 14 residues. Unmatched junction bases numbered 8, after V lost 7 bases and J lost 5 bases. Germline V CDR1 and CDR2: MNHEY, SVGAGI. This TCR came from a male patient between 10 and 17 years old who had a stem cell transplant for acute lymphoblastic leukemia, so the T cells may come from the graft donor. Sequenced material: PBMCs, mostly from graft donor cells, taken 180 days after TCRalphabeta/CD19-depleted stem cell transplant. This sequence joins TRBV6-5 and TRBJ2-5; 9 bases line up with TRBD2. The CDR3 loop is CASTWREGLETQYF. CDR3 sequence (DNA): TGTGCCAGCACTTGGCGGGAGGGCCTGGAGACCCAGTACTTC.